The 12 T cell receptor beta chains presented below share a single source sample, sequenced in a study of regulatory T cells in long-lasting Graves disease. Construction of the TCR beta libraries employed iRepertoire HTBI primers in conjunction with Arm-PCR of CDR3 regions. MiXCR, run by TCRdb on the multiplex PCR reads, gives a single entry per CDR3 protein. The table has 420,000 or so distinct CDR3 sequences, less than 25% seen once. Time point reported: persistent/refractory GD, antithyroid drugs over 5 years with positive TRAb. TCR sequences were obtained from RNA taken from PBMCs. The specimen was peripheral blood mononuclear cells (PBMCs), collected when the disease was refractory, from a patient treated with antithyroid drugs. These receptor sequences come from a female donor with Graves disease.

This clonotype came up a few times. This chain uses TRBV20-1 with TRBJ2-5; D might be TRBD1 (5 bases). The germline V and J ends were trimmed by 3 bases and 0 bases, with 8 bases remaining between them. CDR1 DFQATT and CDR2 SNEGSKA come from the germline V gene (reference sequence). This CDR3 comprises 13 residues. CDR3 in amino acids: CSARAGYQETQYF. CDR3 sequence (DNA): TGCAGTGCTAGGGCAGGGTACCAAGAGACCCAGTACTTC.

The table lists this clonotype with many counts. J is TRBJ2-5 and V is TRBV2; no firm D call. The length of the CDR3 is 15 residues. The V gene lost 2 bases and the J gene lost 2 bases, with 12 bases spanning the gap. Germline lookup yields CDR1 SNHLY and CDR2 FYNNEI. CDR3 DNA: TGTGCCAGCAGTGAACGAGCTACTACTCAAGAGACCCAGTACTTC. It yields the protein CASSERATTQETQYF.

Only a few counts were recorded for this clonotype. The rearrangement uses TRBV24-1 and TRBJ2-2, with D perhaps matching TRBD1 (5 bases). CDR3 length equals 17 residues. Trimming stripped 10 bases from V and 2 bases from J, with 22 bases between. Looked up from germline, CDR1 is KGHDR and CDR2 is SFDVKD. CDR3 protein: CATSPSSKGRNTGELFF. For the CDR3, the DNA is TGTGCCACATCCCCATCCAGTAAGGGGCGAAACACCGGGGAGCTGTTTTTT.

The table lists this clonotype with many counts. This chain uses TRBV6-1 with TRBJ1-1; possible D gene TRBD1, 5 bases. Between the trimmed V and J ends, which lost 1 base and 0 bases, there was a span of 12 bases. This CDR3 region has 16 residues. CDR1 and CDR2 from the germline V gene are MNHNS and SASEGT. The CDR3 nucleotides are TGTGCCAGCAGTGAAGTGTTTGGGGGTATGAACACTGAAGCTTTCTTT. Amino acid sequence: CASSEVFGGMNTEAFF.

Only a few counts were recorded for this clonotype. This chain connects TRBV5-1 to TRBJ2-1; the match to TRBD1 covers 9 bases. This CDR3 has 15 amino acids. Germline V CDR1 and CDR2: SGHRS, YFSETQ. After removal of 0 bases from V and 8 bases from J, the junction contained 6 bases not matched to a gene. CDR3 protein: CASSLGATGGHEQFF. The CDR3 nucleotides read TGCGCCAGCAGCTTGGGCGCGACAGGGGGACATGAGCAGTTCTTC.

The chain links TRBV20-1 to TRBJ2-7; 13 bases line up with TRBD2. With V trimmed by 3 bases and J by 6 bases, 5 bases remained unmatched. The CDR3 extends over 14 amino acids. Germline loops: CDR1 DFQATT, CDR2 SNEGSKA (reference sequence). The CDR3 spells CSASTSGRAREQYF. CDR3 sequence (DNA): TGCAGTGCTAGCACTAGCGGGAGGGCCCGCGAGCAGTACTTC.

The chain uses TRBV6-2 or TRBV6-3 and TRBJ2-2; D perhaps matches TRBD2 (6 bases). Germline CDR1 MNHEY, CDR2 SVGEGT. V was clipped by 0 bases and J by 4 bases, with 9 bases between them. The CDR3 runs 15 residues. The DNA for the CDR3 is TGTGCCAGCAGTTACTCCATGGGGGGCACCGGGGAGCTGTTTTTT. Protein product: CASSYSMGGTGELFF.

This clonotype occurred a few times. V usage is TRBV18 and J usage is TRBJ1-6; perhaps TRBD1 as D (5 bases). V was pared by 6 bases and J by 9 bases, with 15 bases between. Germline lookup yields CDR1 KGHSH and CDR2 LQKENI. This CDR3 has 14 residues. DNA of the CDR3: TGTGCCAGCTCGCCCTCCCTGGGGGGTTCACCCCTCCACTTT. It codes for CASSPSLGGSPLHF.

This clonotype occurred many times. DNA for the CDR3: TGTGCCTGGAGTGTAACCAGTAGTGAGACCCAGTACTTC. Translation: CAWSVTSSETQYF. The chain combines TRBV30 with TRBJ2-5, with D uncertain. CDR3 length equals 13 residues. Germline CDR1 GTSNPN, CDR2 SVGIG (reference sequence). V shed 0 bases and J shed 5 bases, with 10 bases lying between them.

This clonotype was found many times. The genes are TRBV6-1 and TRBJ1-2; D gene unclear. Germline assignment: CDR1 MNHNS and CDR2 SASEGT. The V gene lost 6 bases and the J gene lost 1 base, with 15 bases spanning the gap. The CDR3 runs 15 residues. The CDR3 region has the DNA TGTGCCAGCAGGCTGGCCGCGGAACTTAACTATGGCTACACCTTC. Protein product: CASRLAAELNYGYTF.

This clonotype was detected only a few times. The chain has TRBV20-1 and TRBJ2-7; 7 bases fit TRBD1. Germline CDR1 is DFQATT and CDR2 is SNEGSKA (reference sequence). J gave up 0 bases and V 2 bases, and 10 bases lay outside the gene matches. The CDR3 sequence is 16 residues long. The CDR3 reads CSARKHRGESSYEQYF. The DNA for the CDR3 is TGCAGTGCTAGAAAACACAGGGGCGAGAGCTCCTACGAGCAGTACTTC.

This clonotype was observed a few times. The chain carries TRBV6-5 and TRBJ1-1; unclear D gene. The germline V and J ends were trimmed by 2 bases and 7 bases, with 11 bases remaining between them. The CDR3 covers 13 residues. Germline V CDR1 and CDR2: MNHEY, SVGAGI. CDR3 in DNA: TGTGCCAGCAGTTACAGTCGACGAGATGAAGCTTTCTTT. Translated: CASSYSRRDEAFF.